The 31 T cell receptor beta chains reported below all come from one sample, sequenced in a study of cytomegalovirus exposure and HLA in healthy donors. Primers for the PCR totalled 60 Vbeta and 13 Jbeta. The method was immunoSEQ multiplex PCR; TCRdb's version includes in-frame clones alone and lacks a portion of them. The top ten hold 9.7% of the sample, which has about 67,000 clones, around 80% seen once. Sequenced: PBMCs. These receptor sequences come from a man aged 35 to 55 in good health and CMV-seronegative.

V and J are TRBV6-5 and TRBJ1-2; 7 nucleotides match TRBD1. Germline trimming cut 0 bases from V and 8 bases from J; bases unmatched to any gene: 3. Germline V CDR1 and CDR2: MNHEY, SVGAGI. This CDR3 is 13 amino acids long. The CDR3 sequence is CASSYSTGQGYTF. In DNA form, the CDR3 reads TGTGCCAGCAGTTACTCGACAGGGCAGGGCTACACCTTC.

V is TRBV5-8 and J is TRBJ1-5, with a weak D call TRBD1 (6 bases). The V end lost 2 bases, the J end lost 7 bases, and 13 bases lay between the germline ends. This CDR3 contains 14 residues. CDR1 and CDR2 (germline): SGHTS, YDEGEE. CDR3 region: CASSFGGGGQPQHF. CDR3 DNA sequence: TGTGCCAGCAGCTTCGGCGGGGGCGGACAGCCCCAGCATTTT.

V usage is TRBV5-1 and J usage is TRBJ2-7; perhaps TRBD1 as D (5 bases). V lost 6 bases, J lost 6 bases, and 10 bases lay in between. The CDR3 is 11 amino acids. Per the germline V gene, CDR1 is SGHRS and CDR2 is YFSETQ. The CDR3 DNA is TGCGCCAGCAAGACAGAAACCGAGCAGTACTTC. This encodes CASKTETEQYF.

The gene calls are TRBV18 and TRBJ1-1; D is ambiguous. The length of the CDR3 is 14 residues. CDR1 is KGHSH, CDR2 LQKENI, per germline. The V end was cut by 2 bases, the J end by 5 bases, with 12 bases between. CDR3 coding DNA: TGTGCCAGCTCACCAACTGTCCTATTAACTGAAGCTTTCTTT. Amino acid sequence: CASSPTVLLTEAFF.

In DNA form, the CDR3 reads TGTGCCAGCAGAGACTTATGGGGAGGGCCCGATAATGAGCAGTTCTTC. This sequence encodes CASRDLWGGPDNEQFF. This chain joins TRBV27 and TRBJ2-1, with TRBD2 identical over 7 bases. V lost 6 bases, J lost 7 bases, and 15 bases stayed unmatched. The CDR3 length is 16 residues. From germline, CDR1 is MNHEY and CDR2 SMNVEV (reference sequence).

The chain links TRBV20-1 to TRBJ2-7; possible D gene TRBD2, 6 bases. CDR1 DFQATT and CDR2 SNEGSKA come from the germline V gene (reference sequence). CDR3 length: 11 amino acids. V was pared by 3 bases and J by 5 bases, with 8 bases between. The CDR3: CSASGRDEQYF. CDR3 coding DNA: TGCAGTGCTAGCGGGAGAGACGAGCAGTACTTC.

The V and J genes are TRBV18 and TRBJ2-2; possible D gene TRBD2, 6 bases. Germline CDR1 is KGHSH and CDR2 is LQKENI. V was cut by 3 bases and J by 1 base, with 18 bases left in between. This CDR3 is 18 amino acids long. CDR3 region: CASSPSERGSGNTGELFF. CDR3 nucleotides: TGTGCCAGCTCACCGTCCGAGAGGGGTAGCGGGAACACCGGGGAGCTGTTTTTT.

The chain has TRBV6-1 and TRBJ2-2, with 7 bases matching TRBD1. From germline, CDR1 is MNHNS and CDR2 SASEGT. Trimming cost V 7 bases and J 3 bases; bases outside gene matches: 5. The length of the CDR3 is 14 residues. The CDR3, as DNA: TGTGCCAGCACCCCAGGGGGTTACACCGGGGAGCTGTTTTTT. Translation gives CASTPGGYTGELFF.

The chain links TRBV2 to TRBJ1-2; D is possibly TRBD1 (6 bases). The CDR3 sequence is 14 residues long. CDR1 and CDR2 from the germline V gene are SNHLY and FYNNEI. The V end was cut by 6 bases, the J end by 4 bases, with 15 bases between. The CDR3 region has the DNA TGTGCCAGCAGCGGGTTAGGGGGTTTCTATGGCTACACCTTC. It encodes CASSGLGGFYGYTF.

The chain employs TRBV12-5 and TRBJ1-3; 7 bases line up with TRBD1. The length of the CDR3 is 16 residues. CDR1 is LGHNT and CDR2 is FRNRAP in the germline V gene. Trimming took 5 bases from V and 4 from J; bases not matched to a gene: 11. The CDR3 DNA is TGTGCTAGTGGTCCCCGAGGGGGCGCGAGGGGAAACACCATATATTTT. It yields the protein CASGPRGGARGNTIYF. The entire variable domain, with the rest obtained from reference TRBV12-5 and TRBJ1-3, is as follows: DARVTQTPRHKVTEMGQEVTMRCQPILGHNTVFWYRQTMMQGLELLAYFRNRAPLDDSGMPKDRFSAEMPDATLATLKIQPSEPRDSAVYFCASGPRGGARGNTIYFGEGSWLTVV.

The chain joins TRBV4-2 to TRBJ1-1; D gene unclear. Germline CDR1 LGHNA, CDR2 YNFKEQ. Between the trimmed V and J ends, which lost 0 bases and 4 bases, there was a span of 12 bases. The CDR3 runs 15 residues. Here the CDR3 reads CASSQETRMGTEAFF. For the CDR3, the DNA is TGTGCCAGCAGCCAAGAGACCAGGATGGGCACTGAAGCTTTCTTT.

V usage is TRBV28 and J usage is TRBJ1-5; D gene ambiguous. Germline V gene data show CDR1 as MDHEN and CDR2 as SYDVKM. The CDR3 has 14 residues. V dropped 1 base and J dropped 1 base, with 5 bases sitting between them. DNA for the CDR3: TGTGCCAGCAGTTTATCCAAAAGCAATCAGCCCCAGCATTTT. It codes for CASSLSKSNQPQHF.

The V and J genes are TRBV6-1 and TRBJ2-5, with TRBD2 identical over 10 bases. There are 15 residues in the CDR3. The trim removed 6 bases at V and 4 bases at J, leaving 8 bases unmatched. Germline lookup yields CDR1 MNHNS and CDR2 SASEGT. This CDR3 reads CASRASGSLVETQYF. The CDR3 nucleotides are TGTGCCAGCAGGGCTAGCGGGAGTCTGGTAGAGACCCAGTACTTC.

The J gene is TRBJ1-1, the V gene TRBV28; D unresolved. V lost 5 bases, J lost 7 bases, and 11 bases lay in between. The CDR3 contains 12 residues. Germline CDR1 is MDHEN and CDR2 is SYDVKM. The CDR3 region is CASSLRLLEAFF. The CDR3 DNA reads TGTGCCAGCAGTCTCCGGTTACTTGAAGCTTTCTTT.

The genes are TRBV4-1 and TRBJ2-2; 11 bases line up with TRBD2. V dropped 1 base and J dropped 0; count of bases not matched to a gene: 10. Germline V gene data show CDR1 as MGHRA and CDR2 as YSYEKL. The CDR3 is 20 residues long. The CDR3: CASSQVLGTSGRANTGELFF. The DNA of the CDR3 is TGCGCCAGCAGCCAAGTCCTAGGAACTAGCGGGAGAGCGAACACCGGGGAGCTGTTTTTT.

This clone was observed a handful of times. This probably arose from a read error, given a far larger clone one base away. V is TRBV5-1 and J is TRBJ2-2, with D possibly TRBD1 on 6 matching bases. The germline CDR1 and CDR2 sequences are SGHRS and YFSETQ. This CDR3 spans 15 amino acids. The germline V and J ends were trimmed by 2 bases and 6 bases, with 14 bases remaining between them. CDR3 loop: CASSLGAGVSGELFF. CDR3 in DNA: TGCGCCAGCAGCTTAGGTGCAGGGGTGTCCGGGGAGCTGTTTTTT.

A few counts support this clone. A junction boundary mismatches the germline segment, possibly from a read error. V usage is TRBV13 and J usage is TRBJ2-2; D may be TRBD1 (6 bases). CDR1 is PRHDT and CDR2 is FYEKMQ in the germline V gene (reference sequence). CDR3 length: 15 residues. CDR3: CASSLGSGVSGELYF. DNA of the CDR3: TGTGCCAGCAGCTTAGGTTCAGGGGTGTCCGGGGAGCTGTATTTT.

This chain connects TRBV2 to TRBJ2-7, with TRBD1 identical over 8 bases. Germline V CDR1 and CDR2: SNHLY, FYNNEI. The junction had 6 bases not matched to a gene; V was cut back by 5 bases and J by 6 bases. The CDR3 sequence is 13 residues long. CDR3: CASSNGQGAEQYF. Written as DNA, the CDR3 is TGTGCCAGCAGTAATGGACAGGGCGCCGAGCAGTACTTC.

V and J are TRBV29-1 and TRBJ1-4; TRBD1 aligns across 7 bases. Germline V gives CDR1 SQVTM, CDR2 ANQGSEA. V lost 7 bases and J lost 10; bases outside the gene matches: 15. The length of the CDR3 is 14 residues. The CDR3 nucleotides are TGCAGCGCCGTGACAGGGCCGGCCTGGGGAAAACTGTTTTTT. This codes for CSAVTGPAWGKLFF.

The CDR3 region has the DNA TGTGCCAGCAAAGGGAGCTACTCTGGAAACACCATATATTTT. Translated, it gives CASKGSYSGNTIYF. The chain couples TRBV6-1 to TRBJ1-3; D gene unclear. The CDR3 runs 14 residues. Germline CDR1 reads MNHNS; CDR2 reads SASEGT. The ends were cut back, 7 bases at V and 0 bases at J, with 10 bases in the middle.

The chain carries TRBV9 and TRBJ2-1; TRBD2 agrees at 8 bases. This CDR3 has 17 amino acids. With V trimmed by 4 bases and J by 1 base, 10 bases remained unmatched. Per the germline V gene, CDR1 is SGDLS and CDR2 is YYNGEE. Here the CDR3 reads CASSSPGGGNSYNEQFF. DNA for the CDR3: TGTGCCAGCAGCTCCCCGGGGGGGGGCAATTCCTACAATGAGCAGTTCTTC.

The genes are TRBV25-1 and TRBJ2-7; 7 positions agree with TRBD1. Germline CDR1 and CDR2: MGHDK and SYGVNS. This CDR3 spans 18 amino acids. With 4 bases clipped from V and 4 bases from J, the junction kept 19 bases outside the gene matches. The CDR3 nucleotides read TGTGCCAGCAGTGCCATCCCCCTAAGACAGGGTATAGTGTACGAGCAGTACTTC. Amino acids: CASSAIPLRQGIVYEQYF.

The rearrangement joins TRBV7-2 to TRBJ2-5; a weak D match, TRBD1 (6 bases). Per the germline V gene, CDR1 is SGHTA and CDR2 is FQGNSA. V lost 1 base, J lost 2 bases, and 11 bases lay in between. This CDR3 has 15 residues. CDR3 region: CASSLVQGQQETQYF. CDR3 DNA: TGTGCCAGCAGCTTAGTACAGGGTCAGCAAGAGACCCAGTACTTC. Full variable domain (outside the CDR3, taken from reference TRBV7-2 and TRBJ2-5): GAGVSQSPSNKVTEKGKDVELRCDPISGHTALYWYRQSLGQGLEFLIYFQGNSAPDKSGLPSDRFSAERTGGSVSTLTIQRTQQEDSAVYLCASSLVQGQQETQYFGPGTRLLVL.

This clone was counted only a few times. Here the CDR3 reads CASRVPGQNNQPQHF. CDR3 coding DNA: TGTGCCAGTAGGGTTCCGGGACAGAACAATCAGCCCCAGCATTTT. This chain connects TRBV19 to TRBJ1-5; TRBD1 aligns across 7 bases. The ends lost 6 bases at V and 3 bases at J; junction bases unmatched: 8. The CDR3 runs 15 residues. Germline V CDR1 and CDR2: LNHDA, SQIVND (reference sequence).

J is TRBJ2-3 and V is TRBV7-2; weak D call: TRBD2 (6 bases). The CDR3 is 15 residues long. Germline values: CDR1 SGHTA, CDR2 FQGNSA. V lost 6 bases and J 2 bases, leaving 15 bases between the germline ends. The CDR3 here is CASRYGAGLTDTQYF. As DNA, the CDR3 is TGTGCCAGCAGATATGGGGCGGGACTCACAGATACGCAGTATTTT.

V gene TRBV7-8 combines with J gene TRBJ1-1; 7 nucleotides align to TRBD1. This CDR3 comprises 16 residues. Losses at the gene ends were 1 base for V and 4 bases for J; bases not matched to a gene: 9. Germline-derived CDR1 and CDR2 are SGHVS and FQNEAQ. CDR3 DNA sequence: TGTGCCAGCAGCTTAGATTACAGGGGCCTAGGCACTGAAGCTTTCTTT. This translates into CASSLDYRGLGTEAFF.

The chain has TRBV9 and TRBJ1-3; 7 bases are a match to TRBD1. Trimming took 0 bases from V and 0 from J; bases not matched to a gene: 3. The CDR3 contains 16 residues. The V gene's germline CDR1 is SGDLS and CDR2 YYNGEE. DNA for the CDR3: TGTGCCAGCAGCGTAGCTGGGACAGCCTCTGGAAACACCATATATTTT. Translating it yields CASSVAGTASGNTIYF. The whole variable domain, filled in from reference TRBV9 and TRBJ1-3, reads DSGVTQTPKHLITATGQRVTLRCSPRSGDLSVYWYQQSLDQGLQFLIQYYNGEERAKGNILERFSAQQFPDLHSELNLSSLELGDSALYFCASSVAGTASGNTIYFGEGSWLTVV.

The V call is TRBV19, the J call TRBJ2-1, with 7 bases that match TRBD2. CDR3 size: 15 residues. Germline trimming cut 3 bases from V and 2 bases from J; bases unmatched to any gene: 4. CDR1 and CDR2 (germline): LNHDA, SQIVND (reference sequence). The CDR3 loop reads CASSMGGSPYNEQFF. The CDR3, as DNA: TGTGCCAGTAGTATGGGCGGGAGCCCCTACAATGAGCAGTTCTTC. Combining the CDR3 with reference TRBV19 and TRBJ2-1 gives the whole variable domain DGGITQSPKYLFRKEGQNVTLSCEQNLNHDAMYWYRQDPGQGLRLIYYSQIVNDFQKGDIAEGYSVSREKKESFPLTVTSAQKNPTAFYLCASSMGGSPYNEQFFGPGTRLTVL.

V gene TRBV14 combines with J gene TRBJ2-5; a possible D gene is TRBD2 (5 bases). V shed 1 base and J shed 4 bases, with 16 bases lying between them. Looked up from germline, CDR1 is SGHDN and CDR2 is FVKESK. This CDR3 has 16 residues. In nucleotides, the CDR3 is TGTGCCAGCAGCCAAGTTGGAGGCACCCTGGGAGAGACCCAGTACTTC. This codes for CASSQVGGTLGETQYF.

The rearrangement joins TRBV9 to TRBJ2-5; 12 bases are shared with TRBD2. CDR1 is SGDLS, CDR2 YYNGEE, per germline. This CDR3 comprises 15 residues. V dropped 4 bases and J dropped 7; count of bases not matched to a gene: 8. The CDR3 DNA reads as TGTGCCAGCAGCCCACTAGCGGGGGGACCAGGGACCCAGTACTTC. It yields the protein CASSPLAGGPGTQYF.

This chain connects TRBV5-1 to TRBJ2-1; D remains ambiguous. Trimming pared 0 bases from V and 7 bases from J, leaving 11 bases between. The CDR3 is 14 amino acids. Germline V lookup: CDR1 SGHRS, CDR2 YFSETQ. The CDR3 sequence is CASSLDPGKNEQFF. CDR3 coding DNA: TGCGCCAGCAGCTTGGACCCAGGCAAGAATGAGCAGTTCTTC. The full variable domain, its missing parts supplied by reference TRBV5-1 and TRBJ2-1, is KAGVTQTPRYLIKTRGQQVTLSCSPISGHRSVSWYQQTPGQGLQFLFEYFSETQRNKGNFPGRFSGRQFSNSRSEMNVSTLELGDSALYLCASSLDPGKNEQFFGPGTRLTVL.